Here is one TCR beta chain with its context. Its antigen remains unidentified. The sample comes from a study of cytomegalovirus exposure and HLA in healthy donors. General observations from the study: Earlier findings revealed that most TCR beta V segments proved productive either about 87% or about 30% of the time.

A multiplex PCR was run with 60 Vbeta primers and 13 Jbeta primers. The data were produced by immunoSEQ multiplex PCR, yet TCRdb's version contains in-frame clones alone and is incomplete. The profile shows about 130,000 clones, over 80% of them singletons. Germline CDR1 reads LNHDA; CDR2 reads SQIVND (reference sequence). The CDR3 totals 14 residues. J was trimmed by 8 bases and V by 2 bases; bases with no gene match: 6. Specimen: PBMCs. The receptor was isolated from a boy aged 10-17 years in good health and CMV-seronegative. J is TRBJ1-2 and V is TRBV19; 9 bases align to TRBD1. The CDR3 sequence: CASSIRGQGDGYTF. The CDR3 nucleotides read TGTGCCAGTAGTATAAGGGGACAGGGTGACGGCTACACCTTC.